This TCR beta chain was retrieved from a study of patients and donors after allogeneic stem cell transplantation. This clonotype has more than one count but fewer than ten. Each CDR3 protein gets one entry after TCRdb re-called the RT-PCR reads with MiXCR. Among more than 150,000 distinct CDR3 sequences, approximately 24% were seen once, and the ten largest hold about 24%. V lost 7 bases to trimming and J lost 7 bases; unmatched junction nucleotides: 5. Germline V gives CDR1 SQVTM, CDR2 ANQGSEA. The CDR3 is 11 amino acids. Sequencing was carried out using blood, either unsorted or a sorted T cell fraction (not recorded which). This clonotype was sampled from a human donor who was either an allogeneic HSCT recipient or a stem cell or donor lymphocyte infusion donor (not recorded which). It is not recorded whose cells these are; they may come from a transplant donor. This chain connects TRBV29-1 to TRBJ2-7; 9 bases map to TRBD1. The DNA for the CDR3 is TGCAGCGCTTACAGGGGGCTTGAGCAGTACTTC. Its protein is CSAYRGLEQYF.